The 8 T cell receptor beta chains in this list originate from one sample, sequenced in a study of blood T cell repertoires in COVID-19 (TCRdb year 2020). Library preparation employed the immunoSEQ multiplex PCR assay. Entries here come from immuneACCESS through TCRdb and include only in-frame sequences with V and J called. Some clones fail to appear in such tables; in the studies checked, an unresolved V gene covers under half of the shortfall, and the cause of the remainder is unknown. Within this sample are some 87,000 clones, with 81% of them counted one time only. The ten biggest clones cover roughly 23% of the sample. The sequencing sample was made of peripheral blood. The receptors come from an elderly man with active or convalescent COVID-19.

The V call is TRBV7-9, the J call TRBJ2-2; 8 positions match TRBD1. Germline CDR1 and CDR2: SEHNR and FQNEAQ (reference sequence). There are 15 residues in the CDR3. Losses at the gene ends were 5 bases for V and 4 bases for J; bases not matched to a gene: 6. The CDR3 loop is CASSPRTGITGELFF. Written as DNA, the CDR3 is TGTGCCAGCAGCCCGCGGACAGGGATCACCGGGGAGCTGTTTTTT.

The chain employs TRBV7-2 and TRBJ1-2; weak D call: TRBD1 (5 bases). Germline V gives CDR1 SGHTA, CDR2 FQGNSA. The CDR3 spans 15 residues. Between the trimmed V and J ends, which lost 5 bases and 13 bases, there was a span of 26 bases. The CDR3 DNA reads as TGTGCCAGCAGCCCCTACCGCGTGCAGGGTGGTCATGGCACCTTC. Translation gives CASSPYRVQGGHGTF. The full variable domain, rest sourced from reference TRBV7-2 and TRBJ1-2, is GAGVSQSPSNKVTEKGKDVELRCDPISGHTALYWYRQSLGQGLEFLIYFQGNSAPDKSGLPSDRFSAERTGGSVSTLTIQRTQQEDSAVYLCASSPYRVQGGHGTFGSGTRLTVV.

The rearrangement links TRBV14 to TRBJ2-3; 13 nucleotides match TRBD2. Germline V lookup: CDR1 SGHDN, CDR2 FVKESK. CDR3 length: 14 amino acids. The V gene end was trimmed by 2 bases and the J gene end by 10 bases; junction bases not matched to a gene: 3. The CDR3 spells CASSQTSGGEAQYF. In DNA, the CDR3 is TGTGCCAGCAGCCAAACTAGCGGGGGGGAAGCGCAGTATTTT.

This rearrangement joins TRBV6-1 to TRBJ1-6; 10 bases line up with TRBD1. Trimming removed 4 bases from V and 8 bases from J; junction bases left unmatched: 8. Germline CDR1 reads MNHNS; CDR2 reads SASEGT. The CDR3 is 16 residues long. DNA for the CDR3: TGTGCCAGCAGTGTCGCCTCCGGGACAGGGGATTCACCCCTCCACTTT. This sequence encodes CASSVASGTGDSPLHF.

This clone was seen a handful of times. The chain joins TRBV6-5 to TRBJ2-2; TRBD1 agrees at 8 bases. The germline V gene has CDR1 MNHEY and CDR2 SVGAGI. The V and J ends lost 6 bases and 1 base, in that order; junction bases with no gene match: 1. This CDR3 has 14 amino acids. CDR3 coding DNA: TGTGCCAGCAGGGGGACAGGGAACACCGGGGAGCTGTTTTTT. Protein sequence: CASRGTGNTGELFF.

This rearrangement joins TRBV7-9 to TRBJ2-1; perhaps TRBD2 as D (6 bases). Germline CDR1 reads SEHNR; CDR2 reads FQNEAQ (reference sequence). V lost 4 bases, J lost 9 bases, and 16 bases lay in between. CDR3 length: 14 amino acids. The CDR3 is CASSSRGDGGEQFF. In nucleotides, the CDR3 is TGTGCCAGCAGCTCCCGAGGGGACGGGGGTGAGCAGTTCTTC.

This rearrangement joins TRBV7-2 to TRBJ2-7; D not resolved. V lost 1 base, J lost 3 bases, and 7 bases lay in between. Germline V gene data show CDR1 as SGHTA and CDR2 as FQGNSA. The CDR3 is made up of 13 amino acids. The CDR3 sequence: CASSLERIYEQYF. CDR3 bases: TGTGCCAGCAGCTTAGAGAGGATCTACGAGCAGTACTTC.

The chain has TRBV3-1 (or the pseudogene TRBV3-2) and TRBJ2-1, with TRBD2 identical over 10 bases. Trimming at V came to 4 bases and at J to 6 bases, leaving 6 bases not matched to a gene. The V gene's germline CDR1 is LGHDT and CDR2 YNNKEL (reference sequence). The CDR3 length is 15 residues. CDR3 residues: CASSPGLAPLNEQFF. The DNA of the CDR3 is TGTGCCAGCAGCCCGGGACTAGCGCCACTCAATGAGCAGTTCTTC.